What follows is one TCR beta chain and its context. This sample was taken from a study of blood T cell repertoires in COVID-19. Across the study: Sample material is recorded as cDNA or gDNA derived from T cells, B-cell-depleted T cells, or PBMCs.

Germline values: CDR1 LNHDA, CDR2 SQIVND (reference sequence). V lost 6 bases and J lost 3; bases outside the gene matches: 3. The CDR3 is 14 amino acids. Assay used: immunoSEQ multiplex PCR; TCRdb lists only in-frame clones, some missing. The top ten clones hold roughly 2.2% of a sample with some 200,000 clones, roughly nine tenths of them seen once. This TCR came from a woman aged 45-59 years with acute or convalescent COVID-19. Sequencing was performed on peripheral blood. This chain links TRBV19 with TRBJ2-7, with 12 bases aligning to TRBD2. The CDR3 region has the DNA TGTGCCAGTAGCACGACTAGCGGGGGCTACGAGCAGTACTTC. Its translation: CASSTTSGGYEQYF.